A selection of T cell receptor beta chains follows, all from one sample in a study of glioma-infiltrating T cells after dendritic cell vaccination. Repertoires were generated with immunoSEQ multiplex PCR, while TCRdb's copy carries only in-frame clones and drops some. The table includes 100,000 or so clones, around 90% detected once. Sequencing used blood, obtained after dendritic cell vaccination. Every receptor here comes from a human donor with glioblastoma. The CDR3 runs from the conserved cysteine through the conserved F or W. The D gene is left open where the match is weak. Clone size is not always given. Where it is, it says once, few, many or a class for expanded clones.

J gene	clone size	V gene	D gene	CDR3 length	CDR3 protein	CDR3 DNA
TRBJ2-7	.	TRBV19	TRBD1	13	CASSPDRGYEQYF	TGTGCCAGTAGTCCTGACAGGGGATACGAGCAGTACTTC
TRBJ1-2	.	TRBV5-3	TRBD1	14	CARSLGETGDGYTF	TGTGCCAGAAGCTTGGGGGAGACAGGGGATGGCTACACCTTC
TRBJ2-7	.	TRBV7-2	TRBD2	16	CASSLGGGLLSYEQYF	TGTGCCAGCAGCTTAGGCGGGGGGCTGCTCTCCTACGAGCAGTACTTC
TRBJ1-1	.	TRBV13	.	13	CASSSNKNTEAFF	TGTGCCAGCAGCTCCAACAAGAACACTGAAGCTTTCTTT
TRBJ2-7	.	TRBV4-1	TRBD1	16	CASSQDANQGVYEQYF	TGCGCCAGCAGCCAAGATGCGAATCAGGGGGTGTACGAGCAGTACTTC
TRBJ2-7	.	TRBV6-6	.	14	CASSSLDSAFASYF	TGTGCCAGCAGTTCCCTGGACAGCGCGTTCGCCTCGTACTTC
TRBJ2-1	once	TRBV9	.	16	CASSPRSESSYNEQFF	TGTGCCAGCAGCCCCCGTAGCGAGAGCTCCTACAATGAGCAGTTCTTC
TRBJ2-7	.	TRBV5-6	.	16	CASSHLGQGGPYEQYF	TGTGCCAGCAGCCACCTCGGGCAGGGTGGGCCCTACGAGCAGTACTTC
TRBJ1-3	.	TRBV7-9	TRBD1	18	CASSHLQGPTYSGNTIYF	TGTGCCAGCAGCCACCTACAGGGGCCAACTTACTCTGGAAACACCATATATTTT
TRBJ2-7	.	TRBV27	TRBD2	15	CASSPGGQGYHEQYF	TGTGCCAGCAGTCCGGGGGGGCAGGGGTATCACGAGCAGTACTTC
TRBJ1-4	.	TRBV6-5	TRBD1	13	CASSKQGYEKLFF	TGTGCCAGCAGTAAACAGGGGTATGAAAAACTGTTTTTT
TRBJ1-4	.	TRBV19	TRBD1	16	CASSTLQGATNEKLFF	TGTGCCAGTAGTACCTTACAGGGGGCAACTAATGAAAAACTGTTTTTT
TRBJ2-1	.	TRBV10-3	.	18	CAISESTGGTTSYNEQFF	TGTGCCATCAGTGAGTCGACTGGGGGGACCACCTCCTACAATGAGCAGTTCTTC
TRBJ2-3	.	TRBV27	TRBD2	16	CASSAGLAGGTDTQYF	TGTGCCAGCAGCGCAGGACTAGCGGGGGGCACAGATACGCAGTATTTT
TRBJ2-7	.	TRBV27	.	14	CASSRSSSVYEQYF	TGTGCCAGCAGTCGGAGTAGTAGTGTTTATGAGCAGTACTTC
TRBJ2-7	.	TRBV6-1	.	14	CASTEGLFSYEQYF	TGTGCCAGTACTGAGGGATTGTTCTCCTACGAGCAGTACTTC
TRBJ2-7	.	TRBV27	TRBD2	13	CASSPSGSRGQYF	TGTGCCAGCAGCCCTAGCGGGAGTCGCGGGCAGTACTTC